The clone carrying this TCR beta chain occurred a few times. Its antigen is not known. The ends were cut back, 4 bases at V and 5 bases at J, with 25 bases in the middle. The length of the CDR3 is 18 residues. From germline, CDR1 is SGHRS and CDR2 YFSETQ. The data were taken from a study of beta chain features in type 1 diabetes. Turning to the study itself: Patients shared similar age, gender and cell yields with healthy donors.

Since all of the isolated RNA was reverse transcribed, expressed TCRB transcripts were what got sequenced. The assay was immunoSEQ multiplex PCR, and TCRdb's table has in-frame clones only and misses some. Found here are hundreds of thousands of clones, roughly 15% of them singletons; the top ten hold about 0.025%. General study results and limits: The cDNA sequencing approach could over-represent high-TCR-expressing cells. Insertion counts at VDJ junctions were lower in type 1 diabetes patients, who also showed more deletions there.

The chain couples TRBV5-1 to TRBJ2-1; a possible D gene is TRBD2 (5 bases). Source material: naive CD4+ T cells from blood. This clonotype was obtained from a woman younger than 30 in good health. CDR3 residues: CASSARGQLRLSDNEQFF. The DNA for the CDR3 is TGCGCCAGCAGCGCCCGAGGGCAGCTTCGTCTTAGCGACAATGAGCAGTTCTTC.